Sequencing of this T cell receptor beta chain was carried out in a study of blood T cell repertoires in COVID-19. The CDR3 sequence is 15 residues long. Deletions cut 10 bases from V and 0 bases from J, with 18 bases between. Germline V CDR1 and CDR2: MNHEY, SVGAGI. The method was immunoSEQ multiplex PCR; TCRdb's version includes in-frame clones alone and lacks a portion of them. This table holds hundreds of thousands of clones, approximately 90% found once. V is TRBV6-5 and J is TRBJ1-1, with no clear D. Sequencing used PBMCs or T cells enriched from blood (not recorded which). The TCR originated in a man aged 18-30 years who had recovered from COVID-19. CDR3 sequence: CATDSTEELNTEAFF. CDR3 DNA: TGTGCCACCGATTCTACCGAAGAACTGAACACTGAAGCTTTCTTT.